This T cell receptor (beta chain) was observed in a study of blood T cell repertoires in COVID-19 (dated by TCRdb to the early 2020s). For context, the study as a whole: The collaborator samples originated in the United States, Italy and Spain and spanned the acute and convalescent phases of COVID-19. The material from the prospective study consisted of cDNA or gDNA derived from T cells, B-cell-depleted T cells, or PBMCs. The dataset comprised deeply sampled blood TCRbeta repertoires from subjects exposed to, actively infected with, or recovered from COVID-19. The repertoires were made available in a free public database intended to serve as a resource for research on the immune response to SARS-CoV-2. Samples came from the ongoing ImmuneRACE study (first 160 participants) plus 1,254 subjects from 6 global collaborators. A de-identified subject ID, COVID-19 status, age in years and sex were almost always included in the sample metadata. Where available, HLA class I and class II types were obtained from metadata supplied by the sample provider rather than from assay-based typing. General study outcomes and caveats: How much clinical and demographic metadata was included differed by source and by participant, and the metadata was provided uncurated.

A word on this clone: Its antigen is still unknown. One base away there is no much larger clone; base qualities are not given.

TCRbeta CDR3 regions were amplified from genomic DNA using the immunoSEQ Assay, a bias-controlled multiplex PCR. As for how the authors treated the data: Nucleated cell counts per sample were estimated from amplification of reference gene primers within the assay. To quantify the absolute abundance of each unique TCRbeta CDR3 rearrangement, sequence reads were collapsed and filtered. Productive Simpson clonality was computed per sample as the square root of Simpson's diversity index over productive rearrangements. This immuneACCESS table, as held by TCRdb, lists in-frame sequences with V and J called but not all clones. Of the missing ones, under half trace to an unresolved V gene in checked studies; the others have no known cause. V, J and clone size were drawn from that table, and D and trimming were deduced from the DNA. Within this sample are roughly 230,000 clones, with around 83% of them counted one time only. About 7.4% of the sample goes to the ten largest clones.

The V and J ends are trimmed by 2 bases and 0 bases, leaving 17 bases between them. From the cysteine up to the phenylalanine, the CDR3 has a length of 18 residues. Here the CDR3 DNA is all that survives: 54 bases in frame from base 1. CDR1 LNHDA and CDR2 SQIVND are derived from the germline V gene (reference sequence). Each collaborating institution followed its own protocols to collect whole blood in K2EDTA tubes. For TCRbeta analysis, collaborators shipped samples in one of three forms: frozen whole blood, isolated PBMCs, or DNA extracted from either of those sample types. The material sequenced was peripheral blood. This receptor was taken from a woman in her 50s with acute or convalescent COVID-19. Rearrangement joined TRBV19 to TRBJ1-5, and TRBD1 may be the D gene, going by 6 matching bases. The DNA sequence is TGTGCCAGTAGTATAATGGTGGGGGCTGGATATAGCAATCAGCCCCAGCATTTT. This codes for CASSIMVGAGYSNQPQHF.